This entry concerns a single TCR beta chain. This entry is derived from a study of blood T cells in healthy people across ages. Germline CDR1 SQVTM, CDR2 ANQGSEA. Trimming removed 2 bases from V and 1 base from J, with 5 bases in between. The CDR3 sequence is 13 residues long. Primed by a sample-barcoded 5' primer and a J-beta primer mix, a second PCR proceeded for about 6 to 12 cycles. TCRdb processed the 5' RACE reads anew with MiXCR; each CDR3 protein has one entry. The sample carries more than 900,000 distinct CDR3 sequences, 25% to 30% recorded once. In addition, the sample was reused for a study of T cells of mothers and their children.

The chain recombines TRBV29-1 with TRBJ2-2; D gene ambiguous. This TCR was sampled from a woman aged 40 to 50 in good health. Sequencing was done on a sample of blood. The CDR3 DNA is TGCAGCGTTGAACGGCAGAACACCGGGGAGCTGTTTTTT. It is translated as CSVERQNTGELFF.